Listed below are T cell receptor beta chains from one sample, sequenced in a study of beta chain features in type 1 diabetes. Repertoires were generated with immunoSEQ multiplex PCR, while TCRdb's copy carries only in-frame clones and drops some. This repertoire shows just over 600,000 clones, 15% to 19% found once; its top ten account for more than 0.08%. The sequencing sample was made of naive CD4+ T cells from blood. These receptor sequences come from a man between 18 and 29 years old in good health. Both conserved end residues are part of each CDR3. D genes are given only for firm matches. Clone size appears in some rows only: once, few, many, or a class for an expanded clone.

clone_size | j_call | d_call | v_call | cdr3_aa | cdr3_nt
few | TRBJ2-5 | NA | TRBV29-1 | CSGRSPGKTQYF | TGCAGCGGAAGATCCCCGGGAAAGACCCAGTACTTC
few | TRBJ2-4 | TRBD1 | TRBV19 | CASRGQEKNIQYF | TGTGCCAGTAGGGGACAGGAGAAAAACATTCAGTACTTC
few | TRBJ2-2 | NA | TRBV19 | CASSVPTGELFF | TGTGCCAGTAGTGTCCCCACCGGGGAGCTGTTTTTT
NA | TRBJ2-6 | TRBD1 | TRBV28 | CASSTAAGTGGGTGANVLTF | TGTGCCAGCAGTACTGCCGCCGGGACAGGGGGAGGAACTGGGGCCAACGTCCTGACTTTC
NA | TRBJ2-7 | TRBD1 | TRBV11-2 | CASSSQGGAGGYF | TGTGCCAGCAGCTCACAAGGGGGCGCGGGTGGGTACTTC
few | TRBJ1-1 | NA | TRBV28 | CASIPSRGRDTEAFF | TGTGCCAGCATCCCCAGTCGGGGGCGGGACACTGAAGCTTTCTTT
many | TRBJ2-1 | NA | TRBV10-3 | CAISESRNEQFF | TGTGCCATCAGTGAGTCACGGAATGAGCAGTTCTTC
few | TRBJ2-6 | NA | TRBV7-3 | CASSPGTGANVLTF | TGTGCCAGCAGCCCCGGTACAGGGGCCAACGTCCTGACTTTC
few | TRBJ2-1 | NA | TRBV9 | CASSFRALPYEQFF | TGTGCCAGCAGCTTTAGGGCCCTACCATATGAGCAGTTCTTC
NA | TRBJ2-1 | TRBD2 | TRBV18 | CASSPMSGMGSYNEQFF | TGTGCCAGCTCACCTATGAGCGGGATGGGCTCCTACAATGAGCAGTTCTTC
NA | TRBJ2-1 | TRBD1 | TRBV7-3 | CASSDRARNNNEQFF | TGTGCCAGCAGTGACAGGGCTCGGAATAACAATGAGCAGTTCTTC
NA | TRBJ2-5 | NA | TRBV18 | CASSFTLIQETQYF | TGTGCCAGCTCCTTCACTCTTATACAAGAGACCCAGTACTTC
NA | TRBJ2-3 | NA | TRBV5-6 | CAIGRGGRTDTQYF | TGTGCCATCGGACGGGGCGGACGCACAGATACGCAGTATTTT
NA | TRBJ1-1 | NA | TRBV10-3 | CAIRGTSDTEAFF | TGTGCCATCAGGGGGACATCTGACACTGAAGCTTTCTTT
NA | TRBJ2-7 | NA | TRBV27 | CASSLNGRYEQYF | TGTGCCAGCAGTTTGAATGGGCGTTACGAGCAGTACTTC
few | TRBJ2-1 | NA | TRBV27 | CASSFRRNEQFF | TGTGCCAGCAGTTTCCGCAGGAATGAGCAGTTCTTC
few | TRBJ1-1 | NA | TRBV9 | CASSVAHGNTEAFF | TGTGCCAGCAGCGTAGCTCACGGGAACACTGAAGCTTTCTTT
NA | TRBJ1-2 | TRBD1 | TRBV27 | CASSSPTGTGGYTF | TGTGCCAGCAGTTCGCCGACAGGGACAGGTGGCTACACCTTC
NA | TRBJ2-7 | NA | TRBV7-9 | CASSLVWAGYEQYF | TGTGCCAGCAGCTTAGTATGGGCAGGTTACGAGCAGTACTTC
many | TRBJ1-1 | NA | TRBV5-4 | CASSLNTEAFF | TGTGCCAGCAGCCTGAACACTGAAGCTTTCTTT
few | TRBJ1-4 | TRBD1 | TRBV4-3 | CASSPGQGGEKLFF | TGCGCCAGCAGCCCAGGACAGGGTGGAGAAAAACTGTTTTTT
few | TRBJ1-2 | NA | TRBV20-1 | CSAVQYGYTF | TGCAGTGCTGTTCAATATGGCTACACCTTC
NA | TRBJ2-7 | TRBD1 | TRBV9 | CASSVGMGQGSYEQYF | TGTGCCAGCAGCGTAGGTATGGGACAGGGATCCTACGAGCAGTACTTC
NA | TRBJ1-1 | TRBD1 | TRBV18 | CASSKRGREVNTEAFF | TGTGCCAGCTCAAAGAGGGGGCGAGAGGTGAACACTGAAGCTTTCTTT
NA | TRBJ1-2 | NA | TRBV6-1 | CASSGLTGQHLNYGYTF | TGTGCCAGCAGTGGGCTTACTGGACAACATCTCAACTATGGCTACACCTTC
NA | TRBJ1-5 | TRBD1 | TRBV6-1 | CASSGQGFQPQHF | TGTGCCAGCAGCGGACAGGGCTTTCAGCCCCAGCATTTT
NA | TRBJ1-6 | NA | TRBV19 | CASSIRTVVVSPLHF | TGTGCCAGTAGTATCCGGACAGTGGTTGTTTCACCCCTCCACTTT
NA | TRBJ2-5 | NA | TRBV11-3 | CASSEGRAHETQYF | TGTGCCAGCAGTGAAGGCAGGGCTCATGAGACCCAGTACTTC
NA | TRBJ2-5 | NA | TRBV21-1 | CASRLGAGLETQYF | TGTGCCAGCCGCCTAGGGGCGGGATTAGAGACCCAGTACTTC
NA | TRBJ2-3 | NA | TRBV2 | CASRRTGLGRTDTQYF | TGTGCCAGCAGAAGAACAGGGTTGGGGCGCACAGATACGCAGTATTTT
NA | TRBJ2-7 | TRBD1 | TRBV2 | CASSATGNEYF | TGTGCCAGCAGTGCGACAGGGAACGAGTACTTC
NA | TRBJ1-3 | NA | TRBV9 | CASSVARSSGNTIYF | TGTGCCAGCAGCGTAGCCAGGAGCTCTGGAAACACCATATATTTT
NA | TRBJ1-1 | NA | TRBV27 | CASSSGDGWNTEAFF | TGTGCCAGCAGTAGCGGGGACGGATGGAACACTGAAGCTTTCTTT
NA | TRBJ1-3 | NA | TRBV6-6 | CASSYPDSSGNTIYF | TGTGCCAGCAGTTACCCGGACAGCTCTGGAAACACCATATATTTT
few | TRBJ2-5 | NA | TRBV28 | CASSPGQSQYF | TGTGCCAGCAGTCCAGGACAGAGCCAGTACTTC
NA | TRBJ2-7 | NA | TRBV29-1 | CSVARGQRYEQYF | TGCAGCGTTGCCCGCGGACAACGATACGAGCAGTACTTC
few | TRBJ2-2 | TRBD1 | TRBV7-2 | CASSFTGTANAGELFF | TGTGCCAGCAGCTTTACCGGGACAGCGAACGCCGGGGAGCTGTTTTTT
NA | TRBJ1-1 | NA | TRBV9 | CASSARETWVGTAFF | TGTGCCAGCAGCGCCCGGGAGACTTGGGTGGGAACAGCTTTCTTT
few | TRBJ2-7 | NA | TRBV14 | CASSKSNREQYF | TGTGCCAGCAGCAAATCAAATCGGGAGCAGTACTTC
NA | TRBJ2-5 | NA | TRBV9 | CASSAGTSRETQYF | TGTGCCAGCAGCGCCGGGACCTCCCGGGAGACCCAGTACTTC
NA | TRBJ2-5 | NA | TRBV27 | CASSFRGFETQYF | TGTGCCAGCAGTTTTCGGGGGTTTGAGACCCAGTACTTC
NA | TRBJ1-6 | TRBD1 | TRBV5-1 | CASSLEGAHGGNSPLHF | TGCGCCAGCAGCTTAGAGGGGGCCCATGGAGGTAATTCACCCCTCCACTTT
NA | TRBJ1-2 | NA | TRBV27 | CASSFGRAYGYTF | TGTGCCAGCAGTTTCGGCAGGGCCTATGGCTACACCTTC
NA | TRBJ1-1 | NA | TRBV7-2 | CASSLGENTEAFF | TGTGCCAGCAGCTTAGGAGAGAACACTGAAGCTTTCTTT
few | TRBJ2-7 | NA | TRBV4-3 | CASSQARQDPYEQYF | TGCGCCAGCAGCCAGGCCCGACAGGACCCCTACGAGCAGTACTTC
NA | TRBJ2-1 | NA | TRBV2 | CASRTDLDEQFF | TGTGCCAGCCGTACTGACTTGGATGAGCAGTTCTTC
few | TRBJ1-5 | TRBD1 | TRBV18 | CASSPGQGDNQPQHF | TGTGCCAGCTCACCGGGACAGGGGGACAATCAGCCCCAGCATTTT
NA | TRBJ2-7 | NA | TRBV6-1 | CASRGSSYEQYF | TGTGCCAGCAGGGGTAGTAGCTACGAGCAGTACTTC
few | TRBJ2-7 | NA | TRBV28 | CASTAWGSSSSYEQYF | TGTGCCAGCACCGCTTGGGGTAGCAGTAGCTCCTACGAGCAGTACTTC
few | TRBJ2-6 | NA | TRBV5-4 | CASSLDLSGANVLTF | TGTGCCAGCAGCTTGGACCTTTCTGGGGCCAACGTCCTGACTTTC
few | TRBJ1-3 | NA | TRBV28 | CASSFRSLSGNTIYF | TGTGCCAGCAGTTTCCGGAGCCTCTCTGGAAACACCATATATTTT
NA | TRBJ2-7 | NA | TRBV14 | CASSYRWDEQYF | TGTGCCAGCAGCTACCGGTGGGACGAGCAGTACTTC
NA | TRBJ2-7 | TRBD2 | TRBV27 | CASRRDRVGTSGRFHEQYF | TGTGCCAGCAGACGAGACAGGGTCGGGACTAGCGGGAGGTTCCACGAGCAGTACTTC
NA | TRBJ2-3 | NA | TRBV4-3 | CASSQIRGDTQYF | TGCGCCAGCAGCCAAATAAGAGGAGATACGCAGTATTTT
NA | TRBJ1-5 | TRBD1 | TRBV4-2 | CASSRDRAGQPQHF | TGTGCCAGCAGCCGAGACAGGGCTGGTCAGCCCCAGCATTTT
few | TRBJ2-1 | TRBD1 | TRBV27 | CASSSSGTVLNEQFF | TGTGCCAGCAGTTCATCCGGGACAGTGTTAAATGAGCAGTTCTTC